This T cell receptor beta chain appears in the sequencing data of a study of cytomegalovirus exposure and HLA in healthy donors. Study-level results: Most likely, a cluster of highly shared sequence variants arose as a sequencing artifact. Researchers reported in a later analysis that common viral pathogens appeared linked to several top clusters. A later analysis associated 16,000 or so TCR beta sequences with HLA alleles at a 0.05 false discovery rate. Most subjects had HLA-A and HLA-B alleles reportedly predicted accurately by TCR beta sequences.

The CDR3 covers 16 residues. V was pared by 1 base and J by 1 base, with 5 bases of the junction left unmatched. From germline, CDR1 is MGHRA and CDR2 YSYEKL. As for this clone: The target antigen is unknown.

It was with 60 Vbeta and 13 Jbeta primers that the PCR ran. Some clones are missing from TCRdb's copy, which holds only in-frame ones; the method was immunoSEQ multiplex PCR. The table records roughly 120,000 clones, over 70% of them present only once. The chain combines TRBV4-1 with TRBJ2-7; 9 bases align to TRBD1. The TCR originated in a woman aged 18-30 years in good health and CMV-seronegative. Source material: PBMCs. In DNA, the CDR3 is TGCGCCAGCAGCCAAGCTGGACAGGGGTTATCCTACGAGCAGTACTTC. Protein product: CASSQAGQGLSYEQYF.